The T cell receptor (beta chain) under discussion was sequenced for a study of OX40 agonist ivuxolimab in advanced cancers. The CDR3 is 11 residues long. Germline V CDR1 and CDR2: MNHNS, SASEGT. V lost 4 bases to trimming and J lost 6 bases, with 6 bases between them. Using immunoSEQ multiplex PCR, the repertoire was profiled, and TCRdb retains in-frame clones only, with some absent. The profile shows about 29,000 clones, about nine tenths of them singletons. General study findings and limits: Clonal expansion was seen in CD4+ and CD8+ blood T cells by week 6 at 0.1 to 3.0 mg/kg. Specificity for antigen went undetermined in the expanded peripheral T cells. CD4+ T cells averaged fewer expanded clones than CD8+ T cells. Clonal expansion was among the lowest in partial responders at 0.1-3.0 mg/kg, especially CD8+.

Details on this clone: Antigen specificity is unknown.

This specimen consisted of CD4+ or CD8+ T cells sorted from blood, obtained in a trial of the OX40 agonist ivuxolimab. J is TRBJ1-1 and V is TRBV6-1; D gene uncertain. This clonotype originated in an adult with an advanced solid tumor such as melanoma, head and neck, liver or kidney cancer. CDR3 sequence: CASSAGAEAFF. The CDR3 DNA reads TGTGCCAGCAGTGCTGGGGCTGAAGCTTTCTTT.